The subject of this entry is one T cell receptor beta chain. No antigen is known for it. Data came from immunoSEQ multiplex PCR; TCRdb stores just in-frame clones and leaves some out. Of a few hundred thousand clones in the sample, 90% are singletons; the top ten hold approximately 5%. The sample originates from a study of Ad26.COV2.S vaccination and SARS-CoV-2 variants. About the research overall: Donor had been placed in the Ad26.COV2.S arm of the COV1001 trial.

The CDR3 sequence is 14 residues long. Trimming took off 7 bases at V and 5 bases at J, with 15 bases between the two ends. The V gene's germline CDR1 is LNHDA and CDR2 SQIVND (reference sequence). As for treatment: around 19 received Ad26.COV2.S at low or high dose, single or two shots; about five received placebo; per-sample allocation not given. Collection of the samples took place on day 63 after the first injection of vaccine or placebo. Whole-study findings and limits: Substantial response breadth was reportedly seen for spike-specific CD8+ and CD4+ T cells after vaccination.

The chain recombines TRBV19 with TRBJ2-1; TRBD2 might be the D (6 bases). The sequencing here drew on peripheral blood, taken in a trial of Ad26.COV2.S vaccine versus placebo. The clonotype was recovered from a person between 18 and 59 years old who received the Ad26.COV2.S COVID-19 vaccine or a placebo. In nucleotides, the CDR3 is TGTGCCAGTATTCCCGGAGGGGCTAACAATGAGCAGTTCTTC. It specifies CASIPGGANNEQFF.